The clone carrying this TCR beta chain has a handful of counts. The antigen is not known. CD8+CD57+ cell expansion had been shown by flow cytometry in patients chosen for sequencing. CDR1 is MNHNS, CDR2 SASEGT, per germline. The CDR3 has 13 amino acids. The V end was cut by 6 bases, the J end by 5 bases, with 13 bases between. This sample was taken from a study of CD8+CD57+ T cells in acquired aplastic anemia. Study as a whole: Sorted CD4+ and CD8+ cells gave a mean 3.2 ug DNA, range 0.2 to 27.4 ug.

Template material for TCR beta VDJ and CDR3 profiling consisted of genomic DNA. TCRdb re-derived calls from the reads in MiXCR, one entry per CDR3 protein. The sample records 400,000 to 600,000 distinct CDR3 sequences, about a third being singletons. Whole-study results and caveats: The study identified 25 to 30 CD8+ CDR3 sequences shared by patients and controls. Researchers reported that CD8+ Simpson's diversity was not significantly different in patients versus controls.

The receptor comes from a human donor with aplastic anemia. The chain carries TRBV6-1 and TRBJ1-1, with D possibly being TRBD1 (5 bases). Sequenced sample: sorted CD4+, CD8+, or CD8+CD57+ T cells (not recorded which) from PBMCs. DNA of the CDR3: TGTGCCAGCAGCCAGGGTCGGTATACTGAAGCTTTCTTT. Its translation is CASSQGRYTEAFF.